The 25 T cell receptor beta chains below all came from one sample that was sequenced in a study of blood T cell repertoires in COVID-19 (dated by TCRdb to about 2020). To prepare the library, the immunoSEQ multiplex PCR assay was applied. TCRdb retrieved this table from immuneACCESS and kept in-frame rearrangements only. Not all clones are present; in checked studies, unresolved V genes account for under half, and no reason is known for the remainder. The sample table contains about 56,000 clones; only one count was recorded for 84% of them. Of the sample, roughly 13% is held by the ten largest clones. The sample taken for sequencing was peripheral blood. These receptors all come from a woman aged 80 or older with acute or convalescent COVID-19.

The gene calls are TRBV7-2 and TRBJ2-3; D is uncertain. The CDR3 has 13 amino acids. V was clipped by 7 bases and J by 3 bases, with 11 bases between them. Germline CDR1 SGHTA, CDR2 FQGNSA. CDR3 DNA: TGTGCCAGCACCCTTATAGAGACAGATACGCAGTATTTT. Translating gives CASTLIETDTQYF. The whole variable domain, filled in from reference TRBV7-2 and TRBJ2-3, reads GAGVSQSPSNKVTEKGKDVELRCDPISGHTALYWYRQSLGQGLEFLIYFQGNSAPDKSGLPSDRFSAERTGGSVSTLTIQRTQQEDSAVYLCASTLIETDTQYFGPGTRLTVL.

The CDR3 sequence: CASRSSGDRGNTIYF. CDR3 nucleotide sequence: TGTGCCAGCAGATCCTCGGGGGACAGGGGAAACACCATATATTTT. The chain has TRBV6-5 and TRBJ1-3; 8 bases line up with TRBD1. Germline lookup yields CDR1 MNHEY and CDR2 SVGAGI. The CDR3 has 15 amino acids. J lost 4 bases, V lost 6 bases, and 8 bases had no gene match.

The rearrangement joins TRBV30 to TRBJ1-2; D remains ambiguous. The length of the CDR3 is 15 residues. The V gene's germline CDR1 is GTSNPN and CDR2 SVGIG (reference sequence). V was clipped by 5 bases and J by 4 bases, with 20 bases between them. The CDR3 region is CAWSLSRGRGYGYTF. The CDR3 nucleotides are TGTGCCTGGTCTCTTTCCCGGGGAAGAGGCTATGGCTACACCTTC.

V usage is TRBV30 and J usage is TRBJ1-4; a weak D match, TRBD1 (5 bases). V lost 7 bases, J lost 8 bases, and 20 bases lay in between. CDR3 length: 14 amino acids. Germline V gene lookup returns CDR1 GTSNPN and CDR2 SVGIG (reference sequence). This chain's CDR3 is CASTAGGREEKLFF. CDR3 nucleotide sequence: TGTGCCTCCACGGCTGGGGGGAGGGAGGAAAAACTGTTTTTT.

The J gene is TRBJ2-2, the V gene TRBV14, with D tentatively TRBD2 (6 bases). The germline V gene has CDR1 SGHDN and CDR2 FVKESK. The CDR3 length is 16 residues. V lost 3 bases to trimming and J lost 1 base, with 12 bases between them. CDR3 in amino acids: CASSHLSGVNTGELFF. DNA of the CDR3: TGTGCCAGCAGCCACCTTAGCGGTGTGAACACCGGGGAGCTGTTTTTT.

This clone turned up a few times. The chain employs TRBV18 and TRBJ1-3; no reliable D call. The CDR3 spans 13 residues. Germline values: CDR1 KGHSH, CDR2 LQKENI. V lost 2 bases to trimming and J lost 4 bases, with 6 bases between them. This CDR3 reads CASSPAAGNTIYF. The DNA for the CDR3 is TGTGCCAGCTCACCAGCAGCGGGAAACACCATATATTTT.

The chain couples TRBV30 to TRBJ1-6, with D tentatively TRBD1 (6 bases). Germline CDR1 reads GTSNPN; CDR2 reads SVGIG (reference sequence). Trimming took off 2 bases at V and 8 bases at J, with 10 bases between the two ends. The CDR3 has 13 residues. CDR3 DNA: TGTGCCTGGAGTCACAAGGGGGATTCACCCCTCCACTTT. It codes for CAWSHKGDSPLHF.

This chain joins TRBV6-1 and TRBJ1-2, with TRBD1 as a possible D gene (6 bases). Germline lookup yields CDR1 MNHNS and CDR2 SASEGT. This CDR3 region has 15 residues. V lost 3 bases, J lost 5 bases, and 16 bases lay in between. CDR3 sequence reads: CASSEAGVVLYGYTF. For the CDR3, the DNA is TGTGCCAGCAGTGAGGCAGGGGTCGTATTATATGGCTACACCTTC.

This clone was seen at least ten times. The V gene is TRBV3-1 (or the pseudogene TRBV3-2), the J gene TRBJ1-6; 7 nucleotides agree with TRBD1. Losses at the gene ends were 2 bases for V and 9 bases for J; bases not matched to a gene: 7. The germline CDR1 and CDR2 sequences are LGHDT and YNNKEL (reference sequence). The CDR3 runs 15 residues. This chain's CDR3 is CASSQTGDSSSPLHF. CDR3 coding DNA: TGTGCCAGCAGCCAAACAGGGGACTCGAGTTCACCCCTCCACTTT.

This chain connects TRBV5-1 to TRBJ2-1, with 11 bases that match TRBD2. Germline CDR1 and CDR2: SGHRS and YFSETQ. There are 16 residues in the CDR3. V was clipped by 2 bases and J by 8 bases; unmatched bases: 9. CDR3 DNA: TGCGCCAGCAGCTTTAGCGGGGGGGCGGCAACCTATGAGCAGTTCTTC. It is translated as CASSFSGGAATYEQFF.

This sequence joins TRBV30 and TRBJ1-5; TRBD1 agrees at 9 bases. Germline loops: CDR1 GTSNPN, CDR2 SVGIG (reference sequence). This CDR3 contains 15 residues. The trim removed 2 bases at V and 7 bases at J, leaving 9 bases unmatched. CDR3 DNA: TGTGCCTGGAGTCCCACAGGGGGCGGACGACAGCCCCAGCATTTT. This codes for CAWSPTGGGRQPQHF.

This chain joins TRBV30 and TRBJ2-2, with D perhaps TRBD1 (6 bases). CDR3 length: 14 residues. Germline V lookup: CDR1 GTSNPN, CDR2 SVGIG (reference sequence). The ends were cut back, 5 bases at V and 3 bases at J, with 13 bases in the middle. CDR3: CAWDGGRDTGELFF. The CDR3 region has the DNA TGTGCCTGGGATGGGGGCAGGGACACCGGGGAGCTGTTTTTT.

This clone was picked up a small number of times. In DNA form, the CDR3 reads TGTGCCACCAGCAGAGATCCGACATCCTCTGGAAACACCATATATTTT. It specifies CATSRDPTSSGNTIYF. The chain uses TRBV15 and TRBJ1-3, with D unclear. Trimming left V 0 bases short and J 0 bases short, with 9 bases between. This CDR3 has 16 residues. Germline V gene lookup returns CDR1 LNHNV and CDR2 YYDKDF (reference sequence).

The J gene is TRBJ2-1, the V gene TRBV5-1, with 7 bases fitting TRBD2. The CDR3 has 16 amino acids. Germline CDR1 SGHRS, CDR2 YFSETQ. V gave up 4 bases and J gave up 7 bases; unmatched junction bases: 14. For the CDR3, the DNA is TGCGCCAGCAGCCCCCGGGCTAGCGGCAGTGGGAATGAGCAGTTCTTC. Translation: CASSPRASGSGNEQFF.

The CDR3 reads CASSQVSSSGQETQYF. CDR3 in DNA: TGTGCCAGCAGCCAAGTCAGCAGTAGCGGGCAAGAGACCCAGTACTTC. The chain joins TRBV4-2 to TRBJ2-5; TRBD2 matches at 7 bases. This CDR3 has 16 amino acids. Trimming removed 1 base from V and 2 bases from J; junction bases left unmatched: 7. Per the germline V gene, CDR1 is LGHNA and CDR2 is YNFKEQ.

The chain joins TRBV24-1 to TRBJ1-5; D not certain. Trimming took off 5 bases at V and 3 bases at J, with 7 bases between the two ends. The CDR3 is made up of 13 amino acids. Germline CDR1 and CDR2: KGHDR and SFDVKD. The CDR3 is CATSAGFNQPQHF. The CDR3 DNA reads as TGTGCCACCAGTGCGGGATTCAATCAGCCCCAGCATTTT.

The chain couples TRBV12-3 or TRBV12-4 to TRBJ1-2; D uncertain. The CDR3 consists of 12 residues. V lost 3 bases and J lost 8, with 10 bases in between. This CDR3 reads CASSFPTGGYTF. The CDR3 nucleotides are TGTGCCAGCAGTTTCCCTACGGGGGGCTACACCTTC.

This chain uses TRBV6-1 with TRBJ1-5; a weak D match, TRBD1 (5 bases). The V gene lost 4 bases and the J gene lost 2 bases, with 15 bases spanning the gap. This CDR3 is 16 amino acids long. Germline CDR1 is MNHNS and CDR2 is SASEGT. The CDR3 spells CASSGAWVGGNQPQHF. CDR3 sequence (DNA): TGTGCCAGCAGTGGAGCATGGGTAGGGGGCAATCAGCCCCAGCATTTT.

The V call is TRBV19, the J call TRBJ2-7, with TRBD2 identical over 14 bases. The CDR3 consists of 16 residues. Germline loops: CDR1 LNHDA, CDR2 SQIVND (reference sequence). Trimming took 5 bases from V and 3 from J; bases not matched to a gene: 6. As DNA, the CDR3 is TGTGCCAGTAGTCCCCGTGGGACTAGCGGGGGCTACGAGCAGTACTTC. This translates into CASSPRGTSGGYEQYF.

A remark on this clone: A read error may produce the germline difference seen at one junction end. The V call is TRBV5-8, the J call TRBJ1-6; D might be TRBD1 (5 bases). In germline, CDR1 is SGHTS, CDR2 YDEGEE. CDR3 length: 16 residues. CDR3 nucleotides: TGTGCTAGCAGTTGGGGGGAAAGCTCCTATAATTCACCCCTCCACTTT. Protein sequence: CASSWGESSYNSPLHF.

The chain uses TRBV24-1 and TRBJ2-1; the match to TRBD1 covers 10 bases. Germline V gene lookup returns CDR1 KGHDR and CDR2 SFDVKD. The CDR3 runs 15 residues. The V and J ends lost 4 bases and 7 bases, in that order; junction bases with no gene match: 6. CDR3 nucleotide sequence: TGTGCCACCAGTGACTCCGGGACAGGGGTTAATGAGCAGTTCTTC. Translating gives CATSDSGTGVNEQFF.

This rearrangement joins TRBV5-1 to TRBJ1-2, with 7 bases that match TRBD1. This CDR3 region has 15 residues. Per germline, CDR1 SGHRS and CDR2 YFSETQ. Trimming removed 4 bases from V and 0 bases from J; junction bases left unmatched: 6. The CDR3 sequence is CASSIDRVANYGYTF. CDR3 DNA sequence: TGCGCCAGCAGCATCGACAGGGTAGCTAACTATGGCTACACCTTC. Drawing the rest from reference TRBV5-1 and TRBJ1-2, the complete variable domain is KAGVTQTPRYLIKTRGQQVTLSCSPISGHRSVSWYQQTPGQGLQFLFEYFSETQRNKGNFPGRFSGRQFSNSRSEMNVSTLELGDSALYLCASSIDRVANYGYTFGSGTRLTVV.

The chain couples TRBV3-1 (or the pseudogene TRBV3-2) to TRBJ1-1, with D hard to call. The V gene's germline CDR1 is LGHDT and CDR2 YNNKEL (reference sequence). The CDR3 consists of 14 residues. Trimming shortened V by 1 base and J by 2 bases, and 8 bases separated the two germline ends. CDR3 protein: CASSQVQTNTEAFF. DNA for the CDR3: TGTGCCAGCAGCCAAGTACAGACAAACACTGAAGCTTTCTTT.

The CDR3 loop reads CAGSPDREFNQPQHF. CDR3 nucleotides: TGTGCCGGTAGTCCAGACAGAGAATTCAATCAGCCCCAGCATTTT. J is TRBJ1-5 and V is TRBV6-5; maybe TRBD1 (5 bases). V lost 11 bases to trimming and J lost 3 bases, with 20 bases between them. Germline V gene data show CDR1 as MNHEY and CDR2 as SVGAGI. The CDR3 is 15 residues long.

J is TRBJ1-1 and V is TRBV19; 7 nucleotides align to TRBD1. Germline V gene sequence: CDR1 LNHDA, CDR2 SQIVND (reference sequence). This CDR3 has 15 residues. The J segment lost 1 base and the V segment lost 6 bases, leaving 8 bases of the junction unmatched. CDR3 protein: CASRSRQGSNTEAFF. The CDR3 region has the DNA TGTGCCAGTAGATCCCGACAGGGCTCGAACACTGAAGCTTTCTTT.